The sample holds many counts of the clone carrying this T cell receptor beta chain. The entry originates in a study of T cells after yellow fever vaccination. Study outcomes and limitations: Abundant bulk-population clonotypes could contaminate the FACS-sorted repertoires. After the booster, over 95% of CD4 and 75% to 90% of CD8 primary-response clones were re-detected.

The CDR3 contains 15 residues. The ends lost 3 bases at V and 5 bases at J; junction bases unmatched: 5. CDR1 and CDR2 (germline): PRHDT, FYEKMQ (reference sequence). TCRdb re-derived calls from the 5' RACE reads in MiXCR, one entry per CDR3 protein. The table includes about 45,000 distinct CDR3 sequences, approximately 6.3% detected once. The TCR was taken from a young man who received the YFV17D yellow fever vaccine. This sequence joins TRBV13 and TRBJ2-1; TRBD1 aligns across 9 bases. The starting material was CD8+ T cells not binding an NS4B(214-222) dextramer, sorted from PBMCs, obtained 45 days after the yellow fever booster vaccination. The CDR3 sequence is CASSFPGQGNNEQFF. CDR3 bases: TGTGCCAGCAGCTTCCCGGGACAGGGCAACAATGAGCAGTTCTTC.